Below, 21 T cell receptor beta chains from the same sample are listed, as sequenced in a study of blood T cell repertoires in COVID-19. The table came from immunoSEQ multiplex PCR; TCRdb's copy has only in-frame clones and leaves some out. The table lists around 140,000 clones, about 85% of them singletons. Sample: peripheral blood. The receptors were sampled from a human donor with acute or convalescent COVID-19. The donor label of this sample is uncertain.

The chain carries TRBV30 and TRBJ2-3; 8 bases are shared with TRBD1. Germline-derived CDR1 and CDR2 are GTSNPN and SVGIG (reference sequence). The CDR3 spans 12 residues. After removal of 5 bases from V and 5 bases from J, the junction contained 3 bases not matched to a gene. The CDR3 nucleotides are TGTGCCTGGGGACAGGGTGAAGATACGCAGTATTTT. It codes for CAWGQGEDTQYF.

This clone was counted a single time. The rearrangement joins TRBV5-1 to TRBJ1-2; TRBD1 aligns across 8 bases. CDR3 length equals 15 residues. Germline loops: CDR1 SGHRS, CDR2 YFSETQ. V gave up 3 bases and J gave up 5 bases; unmatched junction bases: 9. CDR3 region: CASSSTGVVLYGYTF. CDR3 coding DNA: TGCGCCAGCAGCTCGACAGGGGTGGTATTGTATGGCTACACCTTC. The complete variable domain, with remaining parts taken from reference TRBV5-1 and TRBJ1-2, reads KAGVTQTPRYLIKTRGQQVTLSCSPISGHRSVSWYQQTPGQGLQFLFEYFSETQRNKGNFPGRFSGRQFSNSRSEMNVSTLELGDSALYLCASSSTGVVLYGYTFGSGTRLTVV.

The V and J genes are TRBV11-2 and TRBJ1-3, with D maybe TRBD1 (6 bases). Germline V gene data show CDR1 as SGHAT and CDR2 as FQNNGV. The length of the CDR3 is 15 residues. V lost 2 bases and J 0 bases, leaving 8 bases between the germline ends. CDR3 residues: CASSLRGTSGNTIYF. The DNA of the CDR3 is TGTGCCAGCAGCTTAAGGGGGACCTCTGGAAACACCATATATTTT.

There are a few counts of this clone. The DNA of the CDR3 is TGTGCCAGCAGCCAAGAGGCAGGCCGGCAAGAGACCCAGTACTTC. This translates into CASSQEAGRQETQYF. This chain connects TRBV4-2 to TRBJ2-5; D gene unclear. The CDR3 is 15 amino acids. The V gene's germline CDR1 is LGHNA and CDR2 YNFKEQ. V lost 0 bases and J lost 2, with 10 bases in between.

The genes are TRBV11-1 and TRBJ1-2, with D possibly TRBD1 on 5 matching bases. The CDR3 contains 13 residues. The V and J ends lost 8 bases and 2 bases respectively, with 12 bases between them. Germline CDR1 SGHAT, CDR2 FQDESV (reference sequence). The CDR3 coding sequence is TGTGCCAGCTCCAGGGATCACAACTATGGCTACACCTTC. It is translated as CASSRDHNYGYTF.

The V and J genes are TRBV28 and TRBJ2-3; 9 nucleotides line up with TRBD2. CDR3 size: 20 residues. The ends lost 7 bases at V and 0 bases at J; junction bases unmatched: 20. CDR1 and CDR2 (germline): MDHEN, SYDVKM. CDR3 DNA sequence: TGTGCCAGCACGCCCGTGTTCCCCTTGGGACTAGCAGTTAGCACAGATACGCAGTATTTT. It codes for CASTPVFPLGLAVSTDTQYF.

The chain couples TRBV6-5 to TRBJ1-2, with D perhaps matching TRBD1 (6 bases). Trimming took off 0 bases at V and 8 bases at J, with 19 bases between the two ends. Germline V gives CDR1 MNHEY, CDR2 SVGAGI. The CDR3 loop spans 16 amino acids. DNA of the CDR3: TGTGCCAGCAGTTACTCATTAGATCAGGGGCTTGGAGGCTACACCTTC. Translation: CASSYSLDQGLGGYTF.

This clone has just a few counts. This chain connects TRBV30 to TRBJ1-1; 7 bases agree with TRBD1. V shed 2 bases and J 6 bases; nucleotides not matched to a gene: 6. CDR1 and CDR2 (germline): GTSNPN, SVGIG (reference sequence). The CDR3 is 13 amino acids. CDR3 nucleotide sequence: TGTGCCTGGAGTCAGGGGGTGATTGCTGAAGCTTTCTTT. Translation gives CAWSQGVIAEAFF.

The chain joins TRBV4-2 to TRBJ2-7; 7 bases line up with TRBD2. J gave up 0 bases and V 1 base, and 6 bases lay outside the gene matches. CDR3 length equals 16 residues. The germline gives CDR1 LGHNA, CDR2 YNFKEQ. The CDR3 region is CASSQGAGDFSYEQYF. Here the CDR3 DNA reads TGTGCCAGCAGCCAAGGTGCGGGGGACTTCTCCTACGAGCAGTACTTC.

V and J are TRBV5-6 and TRBJ1-6, with 10 bases aligning to TRBD1. V shed 4 bases, J shed 7 bases, and the junction held 8 bases outside the gene matches. From germline, CDR1 is SGHDT and CDR2 YYEEEE. The CDR3 is 16 residues long. The CDR3 DNA reads as TGTGCCAGCAGCGGTCGGACAGGGGGTAAAAATTCACCCCTCCACTTT. Its translation is CASSGRTGGKNSPLHF.

This chain joins TRBV24-1 and TRBJ1-3; D possibly corresponds to TRBD1 (6 bases). Trimming pared 5 bases from V and 0 bases from J, leaving 10 bases between. There are 15 residues in the CDR3. Germline CDR1 KGHDR, CDR2 SFDVKD. For the CDR3, the DNA is TGTGCCACCAGTGGAACAGGGCCCTCTGGAAACACCATATATTTT. Its protein product is CATSGTGPSGNTIYF.

The chain is built from TRBV5-6 and TRBJ1-2; D is perhaps TRBD1 (6 bases). The CDR3 contains 16 residues. V gave up 0 bases and J gave up 4 bases, with 16 bases separating them. From germline, CDR1 is SGHDT and CDR2 YYEEEE. The CDR3 loop reads CASSLGGTGWSYGYTF. The CDR3 nucleotides are TGTGCCAGCAGCTTGGGGGGCACAGGGTGGAGCTATGGCTACACCTTC.

J is TRBJ1-2 and V is TRBV4-1; no clear D. Germline assignment: CDR1 MGHRA and CDR2 YSYEKL. The CDR3 is 16 amino acids. V dropped 0 bases and J dropped 2 bases, with 13 bases sitting between them. The DNA for the CDR3 is TGCGCCAGCAGCCAAGATCGACGGAGATTCAACTATGGCTACACCTTC. It encodes CASSQDRRRFNYGYTF.

J is TRBJ2-2 and V is TRBV5-6; a weak D match, TRBD1 (6 bases). The germline V and J ends were trimmed by 3 bases and 0 bases, with 12 bases remaining between them. This CDR3 is built from 16 residues. Germline CDR1 reads SGHDT; CDR2 reads YYEEEE. In DNA form, the CDR3 reads TGTGCCAGCAGCTGGTGGGACATCGCGAACACCGGGGAGCTGTTTTTT. It specifies CASSWWDIANTGELFF.

The chain carries TRBV21-1 and TRBJ2-2; the DNA was not used to check the table's D call, TRBD1. TRBV21-1 is recorded as a pseudogene. CDR3 length equals 15 residues. DNA for the CDR3: TGTGCCAGCAGCATACCCGGGACAGGGCCCGGGGAGCTGTTTTTT. Protein sequence: CASSIPGTGPGELFF.

This clone has only a few counts. The chain recombines TRBV27 with TRBJ2-7; TRBD2 agrees at 8 bases. Germline CDR1 is MNHEY and CDR2 is SMNVEV (reference sequence). This CDR3 region has 13 residues. V gave up 6 bases and J gave up 2 bases; unmatched junction bases: 3. CDR3 sequence: CASSRSGTYEQYV. The CDR3 DNA is TGTGCCAGCAGCCGTAGCGGGACCTACGAGCAGTACGTC.

The V gene is TRBV19, the J gene TRBJ1-1; possibly TRBD1 for D (5 bases). V shed 10 bases and J shed 3 bases, with 21 bases lying between them. The CDR3 is 15 amino acids. Germline CDR1 reads LNHDA; CDR2 reads SQIVND (reference sequence). CDR3 in amino acids: CATSPTRGSDTEAFF. In nucleotides, the CDR3 is TGTGCCACCTCTCCTACCCGGGGGAGCGACACTGAAGCTTTCTTT.

A remark on this clone: A read error is possible here, since a much larger clone lies one base away. The rearrangement joins TRBV28 to TRBJ1-5; D is possibly TRBD1 (6 bases). CDR1 and CDR2 (germline): MDHEN, SYDVKM. This CDR3 has 11 residues. The CDR3 nucleotides read TGTGCCAGCAGTCTCGGACAGAGATCCAATTTT. This sequence encodes CASSLGQRSNF.

DNA of the CDR3: TGTGCCAGCCTAGCGGGAGGGGCAGATACGCAGTATTTT. Encoded protein: CASLAGGADTQYF. The V and J genes are TRBV7-2 and TRBJ2-3; the match to TRBD2 covers 12 bases. V shed 8 bases and J 4 bases; nucleotides not matched to a gene: 1. CDR3 size: 13 residues. The germline V gene has CDR1 SGHTA and CDR2 FQGNSA.

This clone showed up just once. The chain combines TRBV18 with TRBJ2-5, with D perhaps matching TRBD1 (5 bases). This CDR3 region has 15 residues. From germline, CDR1 is KGHSH and CDR2 LQKENI. V was cut by 0 bases and J by 2 bases, with 10 bases left in between. The CDR3, as DNA: TGTGCCAGCTCACCACCTGAAGGGGTTCAAGAGACCCAGTACTTC. Its protein is CASSPPEGVQETQYF.

This clone appeared a single time. The chain combines TRBV7-2 with TRBJ1-1, with 8 bases identical to TRBD1. In germline, CDR1 is SGHTA, CDR2 FQGNSA. CDR3 length: 14 residues. V shed 5 bases and J 11 bases; nucleotides not matched to a gene: 13. The CDR3 DNA follows: TGTGCCAGCAGCGGAGAAGGACAGGGAATAAGGGCTTTCTTT. Amino acid sequence: CASSGEGQGIRAFF.